This T cell receptor beta chain was sequenced during a study of technical replicates of blood from several donors. Repertoires were generated with immunoSEQ multiplex PCR, while TCRdb's copy carries only in-frame clones and drops some. Here the sample spans tens of thousands of clones, approximately 97% being singletons. From germline, CDR1 is MNHNY and CDR2 SVGAGI (reference sequence). With 2 bases removed from V and 0 bases from J, the gap between germline ends came to 9 bases. This CDR3 contains 15 residues. Sample: T cells isolated from PBMCs. J is TRBJ2-3 and V is TRBV6-6; D is ambiguous. This sequence originates from a human donor in good health. DNA for the CDR3: TGTGCCAGCAGTTACCAACTATCCAGCACAGATACGCAGTATTTT. Amino acids: CASSYQLSSTDTQYF.